A selection of T cell receptor beta chains follows, all from one sample in a study of preoperative IRX-2 immunotherapy in early breast cancer. Assay used: immunoSEQ multiplex PCR; TCRdb lists only in-frame clones, some missing. The table records 40,000 to 45,000 clones, 60% to 80% of them present only once. The specimen was tumor tissue, collected after IRX-2 immunotherapy. Every receptor here comes from a human donor with breast cancer. The CDR3 runs from the conserved cysteine through the conserved F or W. Each record gives: V gene, clone size, J gene, D gene, CDR3 protein. The D gene is left open where the match is weak. The size entry is marked missing in some rows and otherwise reads once, few, many or a size class.

V gene: TRBV15
clone size: -
J gene: TRBJ2-1
D gene: TRBD1
CDR3 protein: CATSSGTGRHEQFF

V gene: TRBV11-3
clone size: few
J gene: TRBJ2-1
D gene: TRBD2
CDR3 protein: CASSFGTSGLSYNEQFF

V gene: TRBV22-1
clone size: -
J gene: TRBJ2-1
D gene: -
CDR3 protein: CATSAPPYNEQFF

V gene: TRBV6-8
clone size: -
J gene: TRBJ2-1
D gene: -
CDR3 protein: CASMGHLGNEQFF

V gene: TRBV6-4
clone size: -
J gene: TRBJ1-2
D gene: -
CDR3 protein: CASRGDYGYTF

V gene: TRBV29-1
clone size: -
J gene: TRBJ1-4
D gene: -
CDR3 protein: CSVEHGTNEKLFF

V gene: TRBV6-8
clone size: few
J gene: TRBJ1-6
D gene: -
CDR3 protein: CASSLQGADSPLHF

V gene: TRBV5-1
clone size: once
J gene: TRBJ1-2
D gene: TRBD1
CDR3 protein: CASSRGQGAHGYTF

V gene: TRBV23-1
clone size: -
J gene: TRBJ2-2
D gene: -
CDR3 protein: CASSLGSTGELFF

V gene: TRBV14
clone size: -
J gene: TRBJ2-7
D gene: TRBD2
CDR3 protein: CASSPQRGLAGSYEQYF

V gene: TRBV6-7
clone size: -
J gene: TRBJ2-7
D gene: -
CDR3 protein: CASSAKGPQYF

V gene: TRBV10-2
clone size: -
J gene: TRBJ2-2
D gene: TRBD1
CDR3 protein: CASKGAGTGELFF

V gene: TRBV11-3
clone size: -
J gene: TRBJ1-3
D gene: TRBD1
CDR3 protein: CASSPWTGGNPGNTIYF

V gene: TRBV28
clone size: -
J gene: TRBJ2-7
D gene: -
CDR3 protein: CASSFGGDRSYEQYF

V gene: TRBV28
clone size: -
J gene: TRBJ2-2
D gene: TRBD2
CDR3 protein: CASTPPGGWAGELFF

V gene: TRBV11-3
clone size: -
J gene: TRBJ2-2
D gene: -
CDR3 protein: CASSLGGGGWTGELFF

V gene: TRBV5-1
clone size: -
J gene: TRBJ1-5
D gene: -
CDR3 protein: CASSLDPWTGENQPQHF

V gene: TRBV6-8
clone size: -
J gene: TRBJ1-2
D gene: -
CDR3 protein: CASSYGGGLSNYGYTF

V gene: TRBV28
clone size: -
J gene: TRBJ2-3
D gene: TRBD2
CDR3 protein: CASRLAGDTQYF

V gene: TRBV30
clone size: few
J gene: TRBJ2-1
D gene: -
CDR3 protein: CAWSVRGLTYNEQFF

V gene: TRBV28
clone size: -
J gene: TRBJ2-7
D gene: TRBD2
CDR3 protein: CASSWEGPTGRAIFYEQYF

V gene: TRBV6-4
clone size: -
J gene: TRBJ2-5
D gene: -
CDR3 protein: CAISELDLETQYF

V gene: TRBV5-1
clone size: -
J gene: TRBJ1-4
D gene: -
CDR3 protein: CASRGGLLTNEKLFF

V gene: TRBV11-3
clone size: -
J gene: TRBJ2-2
D gene: -
CDR3 protein: CASSLRPSNTGELFF

V gene: TRBV28
clone size: -
J gene: TRBJ1-4
D gene: TRBD1
CDR3 protein: CASSTRTGTTNEKLFF

V gene: TRBV5-1
clone size: once
J gene: TRBJ2-7
D gene: -
CDR3 protein: CASSLAVGGYEQYF

V gene: TRBV5-1
clone size: -
J gene: TRBJ2-1
D gene: TRBD1
CDR3 protein: CASSDLTGGNEQFF

V gene: TRBV7-1
clone size: -
J gene: TRBJ2-1
D gene: TRBD2
CDR3 protein: CASSLPGREWSEQFF

V gene: TRBV29-1
clone size: once
J gene: TRBJ1-4
D gene: -
CDR3 protein: CSVEDGETANEKLFF

V gene: TRBV28
clone size: -
J gene: TRBJ2-5
D gene: TRBD1
CDR3 protein: CASSRPTGDFEVSQETQYF

V gene: TRBV5-1
clone size: -
J gene: TRBJ2-5
D gene: TRBD2
CDR3 protein: CASSLEVSGVGQETQYF

V gene: TRBV15
clone size: -
J gene: TRBJ1-6
D gene: -
CDR3 protein: CATSRDPGGSPLHF

V gene: TRBV11-3
clone size: -
J gene: TRBJ1-2
D gene: TRBD1
CDR3 protein: CASSLRQGFDYGYTF

V gene: TRBV18
clone size: -
J gene: TRBJ2-3
D gene: TRBD1
CDR3 protein: CASSSTGVTDTQYF

V gene: TRBV6-8
clone size: -
J gene: TRBJ1-3
D gene: TRBD1
CDR3 protein: CASRSWTGVGNTIYF

V gene: TRBV7-4
clone size: -
J gene: TRBJ2-3
D gene: -
CDR3 protein: CASSVEPGLATQYF

V gene: TRBV7-5
clone size: -
J gene: TRBJ2-7
D gene: -
CDR3 protein: CASSVNGGSYEQYF

V gene: TRBV6-8
clone size: -
J gene: TRBJ1-1
D gene: -
CDR3 protein: CASSPEFGGGTEAFF

V gene: TRBV5-1
clone size: -
J gene: TRBJ1-4
D gene: -
CDR3 protein: CASSLMAGGEKLFF

V gene: TRBV6-8
clone size: -
J gene: TRBJ1-5
D gene: -
CDR3 protein: CASSYGRPLSNQPQHF

V gene: TRBV19
clone size: -
J gene: TRBJ2-3
D gene: -
CDR3 protein: CASKGETYTDTQYF

V gene: TRBV6-8
clone size: -
J gene: TRBJ1-5
D gene: -
CDR3 protein: CASSSGTYQPQHF

V gene: TRBV6-8
clone size: few
J gene: TRBJ2-7
D gene: TRBD2
CDR3 protein: CASSYSGGSYEQYF

V gene: TRBV5-1
clone size: -
J gene: TRBJ1-3
D gene: -
CDR3 protein: CASSLNAEGNTIYF

V gene: TRBV18
clone size: -
J gene: TRBJ1-1
D gene: -
CDR3 protein: CASSGVGTNTEAFF

V gene: TRBV12-5
clone size: -
J gene: TRBJ1-1
D gene: TRBD1
CDR3 protein: CASTRQGFEAFF

V gene: TRBV14
clone size: -
J gene: TRBJ2-3
D gene: TRBD2
CDR3 protein: CASSLLAGGIDTQYF

V gene: TRBV5-1
clone size: -
J gene: TRBJ2-2
D gene: -
CDR3 protein: CASSLAQGSTGELFF

V gene: TRBV5-1
clone size: few
J gene: TRBJ1-4
D gene: TRBD1
CDR3 protein: CASSLGPLGTGVFNEKLFF

V gene: TRBV6-7
clone size: -
J gene: TRBJ2-1
D gene: TRBD2
CDR3 protein: CAQQSPAGGRYNEQFF

V gene: TRBV11-3
clone size: medium-sized
J gene: TRBJ1-4
D gene: TRBD1
CDR3 protein: CASSKTGTGIDEKLFF

V gene: TRBV15
clone size: -
J gene: TRBJ1-1
D gene: TRBD1
CDR3 protein: CVTSRTLHPGQAGHTEAFF

V gene: TRBV7-1
clone size: -
J gene: TRBJ2-1
D gene: -
CDR3 protein: CASSLDPGSTNEQFF